These 4 T cell receptor beta chains were sequenced from one sample in a study of technical replicates of blood from several donors (dated by TCRdb to the late 2010s). The receptor library was made with the immunoSEQ multiplex PCR assay. Entries here come from immuneACCESS through TCRdb and include only in-frame sequences with V and J called. Some clones fail to appear in such tables; in the studies checked, an unresolved V gene covers under half of the shortfall, and the cause of the remainder is unknown. The sample table records some 57,000 clones; roughly 91% of these occur just once. The top ten hold approximately 4.8% of the sample. The sequenced sample was PBMCs. The receptor set was obtained from a human donor in good health. Some clones in this sample may be carry-over from other donors' samples.

The gene calls are TRBV7-2 and TRBJ1-1, with 8 bases identical to TRBD1. The CDR3 runs 14 residues. CDR1 and CDR2 (germline): SGHTA, FQGNSA. The V gene end was trimmed by 5 bases and the J gene end by 0 bases; junction bases not matched to a gene: 2. This CDR3 is CASSRTGLNTEAFF. The CDR3 DNA sequence: TGTGCCAGCAGCCGGACAGGGTTGAACACTGAAGCTTTCTTT.

V gene TRBV13 combines with J gene TRBJ2-7, with 8 bases lining up with TRBD2. Germline V gives CDR1 PRHDT, CDR2 FYEKMQ (reference sequence). The ends lost 0 bases at V and 4 bases at J; junction bases unmatched: 11. The CDR3 contains 17 residues. The CDR3 coding sequence is TGTGCCAGCAGCTTAGGGCGCTCCGGGGGGGTTGGGTACGAGCAGTACTTC. Translated: CASSLGRSGGVGYEQYF.

The chain is built from TRBV5-1 and TRBJ2-1, with D tentatively TRBD2 (6 bases). Trimming cost V 4 bases and J 0 bases, with 11 bases left between them. CDR3 size: 15 residues. Germline CDR1 SGHRS, CDR2 YFSETQ. The CDR3 DNA reads TGCGCCAGCAGCCCAGGAGCGGGCTCCTACAATGAGCAGTTCTTC. Its protein product is CASSPGAGSYNEQFF.

The chain recombines TRBV5-4 with TRBJ2-7, with D possibly TRBD2 on 5 matching bases. Trimming shortened V by 5 bases and J by 2 bases, and 17 bases separated the two germline ends. CDR3 length equals 15 residues. In germline, CDR1 is SGHNT, CDR2 YYREEE (reference sequence). DNA of the CDR3: TGTGCCAGCAGTTCCTCCGTGGTCGGGACCTACGAGCAGTACTTC. Amino acid sequence: CASSSSVVGTYEQYF.